This entry is about one T cell receptor (beta chain). Its target antigen remains unknown. Per-base quality was not reported, and no clone a single base away is much larger than it. The data originate from a study of control samples from healthy donors and cancer patients (dated by TCRdb to 2018 to 2021). The library came from the immunoSEQ multiplex PCR assay. Not all clones reach the TCRdb copy of this immuneACCESS table, which keeps in-frame sequences only. Checked studies attribute under half of the gap to unresolved V genes and leave the rest unexplained. A total of about 150,000 clones appear in this sample, roughly 93% of them only once. The top ten constitute 5.5% to 7.5% of the sample. Unmatched junction bases come to 14, with V trimmed by 0 bases and J by 5 bases. The CDR3 starts with the cysteine, ends with the phenylalanine, and has 18 residues. The CDR3 DNA has 54 bases and is translated from base 1. From a lookup of the germline V gene (reference sequence), CDR1 and CDR2 are SGHNT and YYREEE.

The receptor's source is a young man in good health. This chain joins TRBV5-4 to TRBJ1-5, with 7 middle bases fitting TRBD1. Sequencing was done on a sample of blood. The CDR3 protein is CASSLDTSVTGLDQPQHF. The DNA sequence follows: TGTGCCAGCAGCTTGGATACGAGTGTGACAGGGTTGGATCAGCCCCAGCATTTT.